One and the same sample provided the 22 T cell receptor beta chains below, sequenced in a study of cytomegalovirus exposure and HLA in healthy donors. PCR involved 60 Vbeta and 13 Jbeta primers. Repertoires were generated with immunoSEQ multiplex PCR, while TCRdb's copy carries only in-frame clones and drops some. The data show 50,000 to 70,000 clones, and the top ten clones hold 3.6%. The sample comprised PBMCs. Every receptor here comes from a woman aged 18-30 years in good health and CMV-seronegative.

The CDR3: CASSLVTSGGDETQYF. CDR3 bases: TGCGCCAGCAGCTTGGTGACTAGCGGGGGGGATGAGACCCAGTACTTC. This chain connects TRBV5-1 to TRBJ2-5; 14 bases map to TRBD2. The CDR3 length is 16 residues. V shed 0 bases and J 5 bases; nucleotides not matched to a gene: 3. Germline CDR1 reads SGHRS; CDR2 reads YFSETQ.

The V and J genes are TRBV7-6 and TRBJ2-5; 10 bases align to TRBD2. The CDR3 covers 20 residues. V lost 2 bases, J lost 4 bases, and 19 bases stayed unmatched. CDR1 is SGHVS, CDR2 FNYEAQ, per germline. CDR3 DNA: TGTGCCAGCAGCTTAACGAGCGGTAGGCTAGCGGGAGATCATCTAGAGACCCAGTACTTC. Its protein is CASSLTSGRLAGDHLETQYF.

Here the CDR3 reads CASSAEAVTYEQYF. CDR3 bases: TGTGCCAGTAGTGCGGAGGCGGTAACCTACGAGCAGTACTTC. The chain uses TRBV19 and TRBJ2-7; possible D gene TRBD2, 5 bases. The CDR3 has 14 residues. The V end lost 5 bases, the J end lost 2 bases, and 13 bases lay between the germline ends. Germline CDR1 and CDR2: LNHDA and SQIVND (reference sequence).

V is TRBV5-1 and J is TRBJ2-7; D is perhaps TRBD1 (8 bases). The CDR3 is made up of 14 amino acids. The germline V and J ends were trimmed by 4 bases and 6 bases, with 17 bases remaining between them. The germline gives CDR1 SGHRS, CDR2 YFSETQ. The chain's CDR3 is CASSSGTGPSEQYF. CDR3 coding DNA: TGCGCCAGCAGCAGCGGGACAGGTCCAAGCGAGCAGTACTTC. Looking up the rest from reference TRBV5-1 and TRBJ2-7 gives the full variable domain: KAGVTQTPRYLIKTRGQQVTLSCSPISGHRSVSWYQQTPGQGLQFLFEYFSETQRNKGNFPGRFSGRQFSNSRSEMNVSTLELGDSALYLCASSSGTGPSEQYFGPGTRLTVT.

V is TRBV7-2 and J is TRBJ2-7, with D perhaps TRBD1 (5 bases). The V gene's germline CDR1 is SGHTA and CDR2 FQGNSA. The CDR3 extends over 14 amino acids. With 3 bases removed from V and 6 bases from J, the gap between germline ends came to 15 bases. The DNA of the CDR3 is TGTGCCAGCAGCTTCTGGGCAGGGAATCGCGAGCAGTACTTC. This codes for CASSFWAGNREQYF.

V gene TRBV25-1 combines with J gene TRBJ2-4; 16 bases align to TRBD2. V dropped 4 bases and J dropped 6; count of bases not matched to a gene: 6. Germline lookup yields CDR1 MGHDK and CDR2 SYGVNS. The CDR3 is 17 amino acids. The CDR3 DNA is TGTGCCAGCAGTGGTGGGACTAGCGGGAGGGCCTTAAACATTCAGTACTTC. Residues: CASSGGTSGRALNIQYF.

The chain carries TRBV6-5 and TRBJ2-7; a weak D match, TRBD1 (5 bases). V lost 5 bases, J lost 2 bases, and 13 bases lay in between. Germline assignment: CDR1 MNHEY and CDR2 SVGAGI. This CDR3 has 14 residues. This chain's CDR3 is CASSIDSTPYEQYF. The CDR3 nucleotides read TGTGCCAGCAGTATCGACAGCACCCCCTACGAGCAGTACTTC.

CDR3 nucleotide sequence: TGTGCCAGCTCACCCTCCGGGGACTACGAGCAGTACTTC. Protein product: CASSPSGDYEQYF. This chain links TRBV18 with TRBJ2-7, with TRBD2 as a possible D gene (5 bases). V was clipped by 3 bases and J by 3 bases, with 9 bases between them. The CDR3 is made up of 13 amino acids. Germline loops: CDR1 KGHSH, CDR2 LQKENI.

The chain recombines TRBV25-1 with TRBJ2-3; tentative D call: TRBD2 (5 bases). Per the germline V gene, CDR1 is MGHDK and CDR2 is SYGVNS. V was cut by 4 bases and J by 0 bases, with 17 bases left in between. The CDR3 has 17 amino acids. CDR3 amino acids: CASSATRRENSTDTQYF. CDR3 bases: TGTGCCAGCAGTGCCACTAGACGGGAAAATAGCACAGATACGCAGTATTTT.

The chain joins TRBV27 to TRBJ1-1; maybe TRBD1 (6 bases). This CDR3 is built from 14 residues. Germline V lookup: CDR1 MNHEY, CDR2 SMNVEV (reference sequence). Trimming removed 6 bases from V and 4 bases from J, with 15 bases in between. The CDR3 nucleotides are TGTGCCAGCAGGAGAGGGGGTGATGGCACTGAAGCTTTCTTT. Amino acids: CASRRGGDGTEAFF.

This rearrangement joins TRBV4-2 to TRBJ1-4; D call uncertain. This CDR3 comprises 16 residues. Germline assignment: CDR1 LGHNA and CDR2 YNFKEQ. The V gene lost 4 bases and the J gene lost 8 bases, with 20 bases spanning the gap. CDR3 DNA sequence: TGTGCCAGCAGCCCTAGAGCCGGGCGGGGAGAGGAAAAACTGTTTTTT. Residues: CASSPRAGRGEEKLFF.

The rearrangement links TRBV15 to TRBJ2-7, with a weak D call TRBD1 (6 bases). The CDR3 has 14 residues. From germline, CDR1 is LNHNV and CDR2 YYDKDF (reference sequence). V lost 3 bases to trimming and J lost 3 bases, with 12 bases between them. CDR3 loop: CATSRPGHIYEQYF. In DNA, the CDR3 is TGTGCCACCAGCAGGCCGGGACATATCTACGAGCAGTACTTC.

This rearrangement joins TRBV6-1 to TRBJ1-1, with 8 bases aligning to TRBD1. The CDR3 length is 13 residues. Germline CDR1 MNHNS, CDR2 SASEGT. V lost 10 bases and J lost 3; bases outside the gene matches: 7. Here the CDR3 reads CAIKQGGDTEAFF. Written as DNA, the CDR3 is TGTGCCATCAAACAGGGGGGGGACACTGAAGCTTTCTTT.

The chain recombines TRBV5-6 with TRBJ2-7; D remains unclear. CDR3 length equals 16 residues. V lost 0 bases, J lost 5 bases, and 18 bases lay in between. Germline CDR1 SGHDT, CDR2 YYEEEE. CDR3 in amino acids: CASSLDNSNIRHEQYF. DNA for the CDR3: TGTGCCAGCAGCTTGGACAATAGCAATATTCGCCACGAGCAGTACTTC.

V gene TRBV15 combines with J gene TRBJ2-1, with a possible D match to TRBD2 (5 bases). The CDR3 is 17 residues long. CDR1 and CDR2 (germline): LNHNV, YYDKDF (reference sequence). V was cut by 0 bases and J by 0 bases, with 12 bases left in between. The CDR3 protein is CATSRDQDFSSYNEQFF. The CDR3 DNA is TGTGCCACCAGCAGAGATCAGGACTTTAGCTCCTACAATGAGCAGTTCTTC.

The chain carries TRBV5-6 and TRBJ2-2, with D possibly matching TRBD1 (6 bases). Germline V gene sequence: CDR1 SGHDT, CDR2 YYEEEE. This CDR3 spans 14 amino acids. With 0 bases removed from V and 3 bases from J, the gap between germline ends came to 6 bases. DNA for the CDR3: TGTGCCAGCAGCTTGGACAGGGACACCGGGGAGCTGTTTTTT. This sequence encodes CASSLDRDTGELFF.

CDR3 bases: TGTGCCAGCAGTCCCGGGACAGGGGCTGGAAACACCATATATTTT. It translates to CASSPGTGAGNTIYF. The chain employs TRBV5-4 and TRBJ1-3; 10 nucleotides line up with TRBD1. The CDR3 totals 15 residues. The V segment lost 5 bases and the J segment 2 bases; nucleotides outside the gene matches: 4. Germline V CDR1 and CDR2: SGHNT, YYREEE (reference sequence).

The V gene is TRBV5-1, the J gene TRBJ1-2, with D perhaps TRBD1 (5 bases). CDR1 and CDR2 (germline): SGHRS, YFSETQ. The CDR3 is 14 amino acids. Trimming stripped 0 bases from V and 4 bases from J, with 10 bases between. Written as DNA, the CDR3 is TGCGCCAGCAGCTTGGGGGGGGAACTCTATGGCTACACCTTC. Translating gives CASSLGGELYGYTF.

The chain recombines TRBV30 with TRBJ2-7, with D possibly TRBD1 on 6 matching bases. CDR3 length: 14 amino acids. The germline CDR1 and CDR2 sequences are GTSNPN and SVGIG (reference sequence). V was clipped by 0 bases and J by 6 bases, with 15 bases between them. CDR3 in amino acids: CAWSVSDRTVEQYF. The CDR3 DNA follows: TGTGCCTGGAGTGTATCGGACAGAACGGTCGAGCAGTACTTC.

The chain joins TRBV5-1 to TRBJ1-4; 11 bases align to TRBD1. CDR1 is SGHRS and CDR2 is YFSETQ in the germline V gene. Losses at the gene ends were 4 bases for V and 8 bases for J; bases not matched to a gene: 4. The length of the CDR3 is 14 residues. CDR3 residues: CASSIGTGGEKLFF. Here the CDR3 DNA reads TGCGCCAGCAGCATCGGGACAGGGGGAGAAAAACTGTTTTTT.

This chain links TRBV30 with TRBJ2-7, with 14 bases lining up with TRBD2. CDR1 and CDR2 from the germline V gene are GTSNPN and SVGIG (reference sequence). The CDR3 totals 16 residues. V was clipped by 3 bases and J by 2 bases; unmatched bases: 6. CDR3: CAWRGTSGGAAYEQYF. DNA for the CDR3: TGTGCCTGGAGGGGGACTAGCGGGGGCGCAGCCTACGAGCAGTACTTC.

V usage is TRBV9 and J usage is TRBJ1-2, with a possible D match to TRBD1 (5 bases). The CDR3 extends over 14 amino acids. V was cut by 3 bases and J by 5 bases, with 14 bases left in between. Germline assignment: CDR1 SGDLS and CDR2 YYNGEE. The CDR3 DNA sequence: TGTGCCAGCAGCGGAACGACAGTTTATTATGGCTACACCTTC. Translated: CASSGTTVYYGYTF. The variable domain in full, with the rest retrieved from reference TRBV9 and TRBJ1-2, is DSGVTQTPKHLITATGQRVTLRCSPRSGDLSVYWYQQSLDQGLQFLIQYYNGEERAKGNILERFSAQQFPDLHSELNLSSLELGDSALYFCASSGTTVYYGYTFGSGTRLTVV.